This record concerns one TCR beta chain sequence. The antigen remains undetermined. V dropped 5 bases and J dropped 5; count of bases not matched to a gene: 7. Germline V CDR1 and CDR2: KGHSH, LQKENI. This CDR3 has 14 amino acids. The sample is drawn from a study of shared clonotypes between healthy human individuals. Study-wide findings and caveats: Incompleteness in sorted-subset sequencing, despite large depth, was shown by rarefaction. Clonotype sharing among donors was thought likely to change with sequencing depth.

Subsets obtained from CD4+ cells comprised CD45RA+ naive and CD45RA-negative memory cells. Over several immunoSEQ plates, each subset's genomic DNA was distributed in even portions. Repertoires were generated with immunoSEQ multiplex PCR, while TCRdb's copy carries only in-frame clones and drops some. The sample contains 950,000 to 1,100,000 clones, about 80% of which appear only once. This clonotype was sampled from a man in his late teens or twenties in good health. Sequenced: memory CD4+ T cells sorted from blood. Subset described: CD45RA-negative fraction. The genes are TRBV18 and TRBJ2-7, with 9 bases lining up with TRBD2. The CDR3 region has the DNA TGTGCCAGCTCAAAGACTAGCGGTGGGGACGAGCAGTACTTC. This sequence encodes CASSKTSGGDEQYF.